These T cell receptor beta chains were read from a single sample in a study of T cell repertoires in cytomegalovirus infection. TCRdb analysed the reads with MiXCR anew, one entry per CDR3 protein. This sample has about 460,000 distinct CDR3 sequences; roughly 10% occur once, and the top ten carry around 9.6%. Sequencing used PBMCs. The receptors were gathered from a human donor in good health (CMV status not recorded). Some clones in this sample may be carry-over from other donors' samples. CDR3s include the opening cysteine and the closing phenylalanine or tryptophan. The D gene is left open where the match is weak. Not every row has a clone size; where given, it reads once, few, many or a size class.

CDR3 DNA: TGCAGTGCTAGAGACGAGACAGGGGACCTCCAAGAGACCCAGTACTTC
CDR3 protein: CSARDETGDLQETQYF
clone size: few
J gene: TRBJ2-5
V gene: TRBV20-1
D gene: TRBD1

CDR3 DNA: TGCAGTGCTAGAGATGGGCTAGCGGGAGCTACAGATACGCAGTATTTT
CDR3 protein: CSARDGLAGATDTQYF
clone size: NA
J gene: TRBJ2-3
V gene: TRBV20-1
D gene: TRBD2

CDR3 DNA: TGTGCCAGCAGCCCTTCGGCTCAACCTGGGGGTGAGCAGTTCTTC
CDR3 protein: CASSPSAQPGGEQFF
clone size: once
J gene: TRBJ2-1
V gene: TRBV7-2
D gene: NA

CDR3 DNA: TGTGCCAGCAGCCAAGTGAGAGCCGGGACAGGGGGCGGGTTGAGGACTGAAGCTTTCTTT
CDR3 protein: CASSQVRAGTGGGLRTEAFF
clone size: NA
J gene: TRBJ1-1
V gene: TRBV14
D gene: TRBD1

CDR3 DNA: TGTGCCAGCAGCTTAGTGTCCCAGGGGGTTTCAACTAATGAAAAACTGTTTTTT
CDR3 protein: CASSLVSQGVSTNEKLFF
clone size: many
J gene: TRBJ1-4
V gene: TRBV7-2
D gene: TRBD1

CDR3 DNA: TGTGCCAGCAGCTCTCGCCCGGGACAGGTCCTTCTAGGGGCTTTCTTC
CDR3 protein: CASSSRPGQVLLGAFF
clone size: many
J gene: TRBJ2-1
V gene: TRBV7-8
D gene: TRBD1

CDR3 DNA: TGTGCCAGCAGTTCTGGTGGGACAGGGGCCGACGAGCAGTACTTC
CDR3 protein: CASSSGGTGADEQYF
clone size: few
J gene: TRBJ2-7
V gene: TRBV28
D gene: TRBD1

CDR3 DNA: TGTGCCAGCCTCCGGGACAGGGGGCACCGGGGAGCTGTTTTT
CDR3 protein: CASLRDRGHRGAVF
clone size: NA
J gene: TRBJ2-2
V gene: TRBV6-2/TRBV6-3
D gene: TRBD1

CDR3 DNA: TGTGCCAGCTCGGAGGGGGGAGTGGTCCTGACTTTC
CDR3 protein: CASSEGGVVLTF
clone size: many
J gene: TRBJ2-6
V gene: TRBV6-5
D gene: NA

CDR3 DNA: TGTGCCAGCAGCCTCGCAGGAAGGGCTAATGAAAAACTGTTTTTT
CDR3 protein: CASSLAGRANEKLFF
clone size: few
J gene: TRBJ1-4
V gene: TRBV5-5
D gene: NA

CDR3 DNA: TGTGCCAGCAGCTTGGGTGCGGGAAGAATGAACACTGAAGCTTTCTTT
CDR3 protein: CASSLGAGRMNTEAFF
clone size: few
J gene: TRBJ1-1
V gene: TRBV5-4
D gene: NA

CDR3 DNA: TGTGCCAGCAGCTTGGGGACAAGTTCAAACTATGGCTACACCTTC
CDR3 protein: CASSLGTSSNYGYTF
clone size: many
J gene: TRBJ1-2
V gene: TRBV5-5
D gene: NA

CDR3 DNA: TGTGCCAGCAGCTTATCGACAGGGGGCAACACTGAAGCTTTCTTT
CDR3 protein: CASSLSTGGNTEAFF
clone size: many
J gene: TRBJ1-1
V gene: TRBV7-3
D gene: TRBD1

CDR3 DNA: TGTGCCAGCAGCCCCCTGGGCAGGTTGACCTACGAGCAGTACTTC
CDR3 protein: CASSPLGRLTYEQYF
clone size: NA
J gene: TRBJ2-7
V gene: TRBV11-2
D gene: NA

CDR3 DNA: TGCAGCGTGCGCAGACAACACCAAGAGACCCAGTACTTC
CDR3 protein: CSVRRQHQETQYF
clone size: few
J gene: TRBJ2-5
V gene: TRBV29-1
D gene: NA

CDR3 DNA: TGCAGTGCTAGAGGAAGGAGAGCCAAAAACATTCAGTACTTC
CDR3 protein: CSARGRRAKNIQYF
clone size: NA
J gene: TRBJ2-4
V gene: TRBV20-1
D gene: NA

CDR3 DNA: TGTGCCAGCAGCCCCGGGCCGTCACCCCTCCACTTT
CDR3 protein: CASSPGPSPLHF
clone size: NA
J gene: TRBJ1-6
V gene: TRBV3-1
D gene: NA

CDR3 DNA: TGTGCCAGCAGCGTAGCCACAGGGTTCCGCGGCTACACCTTC
CDR3 protein: CASSVATGFRGYTF
clone size: many
J gene: TRBJ1-2
V gene: TRBV9
D gene: NA

CDR3 DNA: TGTGCCAGCAGCTTGCAGGCGGCAGCTGGACCCTACAATGAGCAGTTCTTC
CDR3 protein: CASSLQAAAGPYNEQFF
clone size: many
J gene: TRBJ2-1
V gene: TRBV5-5
D gene: NA

CDR3 DNA: TGTGCCAGCAGAACACCCTACCTGAACACTGAAGCTTTCTTT
CDR3 protein: CASRTPYLNTEAFF
clone size: few
J gene: TRBJ1-1
V gene: TRBV6-5
D gene: NA

CDR3 DNA: TGTGCCAGCAGTTACACAAGACTGAACACTGAAGCTTTCTTT
CDR3 protein: CASSYTRLNTEAFF
clone size: many
J gene: TRBJ1-1
V gene: TRBV6-2/TRBV6-3
D gene: NA

CDR3 DNA: TGTGCCAGCAGCGAACCCCCAAATCAGCCCCAGCATTTT
CDR3 protein: CASSEPPNQPQHF
clone size: many
J gene: TRBJ1-5
V gene: TRBV6-2/TRBV6-3
D gene: NA

CDR3 DNA: TGTGCCAGCAGCAAAGGAACAGGGATAGTCGGCTACACCTTC
CDR3 protein: CASSKGTGIVGYTF
clone size: many
J gene: TRBJ1-2
V gene: TRBV14
D gene: NA

CDR3 DNA: TGTGCCACCAGTGATTTTCAGGGCTATGGCTACACCTTC
CDR3 protein: CATSDFQGYGYTF
clone size: many
J gene: TRBJ1-2
V gene: TRBV24-1
D gene: NA

CDR3 DNA: TGTGCCAGCAGTTCCCGCGGGGGGCAGGGATCCTACGAGCAGTACTTC
CDR3 protein: CASSSRGGQGSYEQYF
clone size: many
J gene: TRBJ2-7
V gene: TRBV6-6
D gene: TRBD2

CDR3 DNA: TGTGCCAGCAGCCAAACCCAGATACAGACAGGTGGCGGCACCCCCTACGAGCAGTACTTC
CDR3 protein: CASSQTQIQTGGGTPYEQYF
clone size: many
J gene: TRBJ2-7
V gene: TRBV14
D gene: NA

CDR3 DNA: TGTGCCAGCAGCTTAGAGGTCTTTTCCTCCTACAATGAGCAGTTCTTC
CDR3 protein: CASSLEVFSSYNEQFF
clone size: many
J gene: TRBJ2-1
V gene: TRBV7-9
D gene: NA

CDR3 DNA: TGTGCCAGCAGTTTCCCTCCGGGACTAGAATACAATGAGCAGTTCTTC
CDR3 protein: CASSFPPGLEYNEQFF
clone size: many
J gene: TRBJ2-1
V gene: TRBV28
D gene: TRBD2

CDR3 DNA: TGCGCCAGCGCATTAGTGGACAGGGCAGGAGAGACCCAGTACTTC
CDR3 protein: CASALVDRAGETQYF
clone size: NA
J gene: TRBJ2-5
V gene: TRBV5-1
D gene: TRBD1

CDR3 DNA: TGTGCCAGCTCAACCGGGACAGGGAAAGTTGGCTATGGCTACACCTTC
CDR3 protein: CASSTGTGKVGYGYTF
clone size: many
J gene: TRBJ1-2
V gene: TRBV18
D gene: TRBD1

CDR3 DNA: TGTGCCAGCAGATCCGACAGGGGCTCCTACGAGCAGTACTTC
CDR3 protein: CASRSDRGSYEQYF
clone size: many
J gene: TRBJ2-7
V gene: TRBV12-3/TRBV12-4
D gene: TRBD1

CDR3 DNA: TGTGCCAGCAGTGAAGAGGGGCTCCTAGGGCCAGATACGCAGTATTTT
CDR3 protein: CASSEEGLLGPDTQYF
clone size: NA
J gene: TRBJ2-3
V gene: TRBV2
D gene: NA

CDR3 DNA: TGCAGCGTTGTGAGGCAGGAGTATGGCTACACCTTC
CDR3 protein: CSVVRQEYGYTF
clone size: many
J gene: TRBJ1-2
V gene: TRBV29-1
D gene: NA

CDR3 DNA: TGTGCCAGCAGTTACTCTACGAGGGAGACCCAGTACTTC
CDR3 protein: CASSYSTRETQYF
clone size: many
J gene: TRBJ2-5
V gene: TRBV6-5
D gene: NA

CDR3 DNA: TGCGCCAGCAGCTTGGCCCGGACTAGCGGGAGCCAAGAGACCCAGTACTTC
CDR3 protein: CASSLARTSGSQETQYF
clone size: many
J gene: TRBJ2-5
V gene: TRBV5-1
D gene: TRBD2

CDR3 DNA: TGTGCCACCAGCAGAGATTTGGACTATGGCTACACCTTC
CDR3 protein: CATSRDLDYGYTF
clone size: NA
J gene: TRBJ1-2
V gene: TRBV15
D gene: NA